These 29 T cell receptor beta chains originate from one sample sequenced in a study of identical twins. One entry per CDR3 protein results from TCRdb running MiXCR on the 5' RACE reads. The sample lists about 280,000 distinct CDR3 sequences; under 9.5% were seen once. Another study also made use of these data, one on yellow fever vaccine responses in identical twins.

Material for sequencing was memory (CD45RO+) T cells sorted from blood. The receptors derive from a woman in her late teens or twenties in good health.

Many counts were recorded for this clonotype. The rearrangement joins TRBV12-3 or TRBV12-4 to TRBJ2-7; TRBD2 matches at 7 bases. J lost 3 bases, V lost 3 bases, and 5 bases had no gene match. The CDR3 loop spans 14 amino acids. CDR3 nucleotides: TGTGCCAGCAGTTTTAGGACTAGTGTCTACGAGCAGTACTTC. Translation: CASSFRTSVYEQYF.

The V call is TRBV4-1, the J call TRBJ2-3; 7 nucleotides align to TRBD1. CDR1 and CDR2 (germline): MGHRA, YSYEKL. This CDR3 has 17 amino acids. V dropped 1 base and J dropped 2; count of bases not matched to a gene: 9. CDR3 sequence reads: CASSQGSWTGLTDTQYF. The DNA for the CDR3 is TGCGCCAGCAGCCAAGGCTCCTGGACAGGACTCACAGATACGCAGTATTTT.

The rearrangement uses TRBV25-1 and TRBJ2-7; TRBD1 agrees at 8 bases. The V gene end was trimmed by 6 bases and the J gene end by 1 base; junction bases not matched to a gene: 8. CDR1 MGHDK and CDR2 SYGVNS come from the germline V gene. The CDR3 is made up of 15 amino acids. CDR3 DNA: TGTGCCAGCAGGTCTGCAGGGGGCGGATCCTACGAGCAGTACTTC. This encodes CASRSAGGGSYEQYF.

The V and J genes are TRBV11-2 and TRBJ2-7, with 8 nucleotides matching TRBD1. CDR3 length equals 13 residues. CDR1 and CDR2 from the germline V gene are SGHAT and FQNNGV. With V trimmed by 5 bases and J by 6 bases, 6 bases remained unmatched. CDR3: CASSARQGSEQYV. CDR3 nucleotide sequence: TGTGCCAGCAGCGCCAGACAGGGGAGCGAGCAGTACGTC.

The V gene is TRBV6-1, the J gene TRBJ2-7, with TRBD2 identical over 13 bases. Trimming took 1 base from V and 5 from J; bases not matched to a gene: 8. The length of the CDR3 is 17 residues. Per the germline V gene, CDR1 is MNHNS and CDR2 is SASEGT. For the CDR3, the DNA is TGTGCCAGCAGTGAAGAGGGACTAGCGGGGCCGTCGGACGAGCAGTACTTC. Protein product: CASSEEGLAGPSDEQYF.

The chain combines TRBV20-1 with TRBJ1-2; D is unclear. Looked up from germline, CDR1 is DFQATT and CDR2 is SNEGSKA (reference sequence). Deletions cut 3 bases from V and 4 bases from J, with 9 bases between. There are 12 residues in the CDR3. The CDR3 DNA is TGCAGTGCTAGGCAGGACCTCTATGGCTACACCTTC. It specifies CSARQDLYGYTF.

The rearrangement joins TRBV7-7 to TRBJ2-5; a possible D gene is TRBD1 (6 bases). Trimming shortened V by 8 bases and J by 0 bases, and 13 bases separated the two germline ends. From germline, CDR1 is SSHAT and CDR2 FNYEAQ (reference sequence). This CDR3 spans 14 amino acids. CDR3 coding DNA: TGTGCCAGCCAACAGGGAACAAACCAAGAGACCCAGTACTTC. It encodes CASQQGTNQETQYF.

This clonotype appeared a few times. V and J are TRBV20-1 and TRBJ2-7, with a weak D call TRBD2 (7 bases). There are 14 residues in the CDR3. The V end lost 1 base, the J end lost 4 bases, and 14 bases lay between the germline ends. Germline-derived CDR1 and CDR2 are DFQATT and SNEGSKA (reference sequence). The CDR3 nucleotides are TGCAGTGCTAGAGTTGGGGGGGCCGGTTACGAGCAGTACGTC. Translating gives CSARVGGAGYEQYV.

The rearrangement uses TRBV3-1 and TRBJ2-2, with 10 positions matching TRBD2. The CDR3 totals 18 residues. Trimming removed 4 bases from V and 4 bases from J; junction bases left unmatched: 12. CDR1 and CDR2 (germline): LGHDT, YNNKEL (reference sequence). Here the CDR3 DNA reads TGTGCCAGCAGCCCCCGGGCGCTAGCGGGAGCCGGCACCGGGGAGCTGTTTTTT. Protein sequence: CASSPRALAGAGTGELFF. Based on the CDR3 plus reference TRBV3-1 and TRBJ2-2, the full variable domain is DTAVSQTPKYLVTQMGNDKSIKCEQNLGHDTMYWYKQDSKKFLKIMFSYNNKELIINETVPNRFSPKSPDKAHLNLHINSLELGDSAVYFCASSPRALAGAGTGELFFGEGSRLTVL.

This clonotype was observed at least ten times. The chain carries TRBV3-1 and TRBJ2-3; 10 bases map to TRBD2. The CDR3 totals 16 residues. J lost 0 bases, V lost 2 bases, and 2 bases had no gene match. Germline V CDR1 and CDR2: LGHDT, YNNKEL (reference sequence). CDR3 residues: CASSQLAGASTDTQYF. CDR3 DNA: TGTGCCAGCAGCCAACTAGCGGGGGCTAGCACAGATACGCAGTATTTT.

There are many counts of this clonotype. The gene calls are TRBV2 and TRBJ2-1; TRBD1 or TRBD2 may be the D gene (6 bases each). Germline V CDR1 and CDR2: SNHLY, FYNNEI. Trimming took 4 bases from V and 5 from J, leaving 15 bases between them. This CDR3 comprises 15 residues. DNA for the CDR3: TGTGCCAGCAGTGGACTAGTGGGGGCTAACAATGAGCAGTTCTTC. This sequence encodes CASSGLVGANNEQFF.

This clonotype was observed a few times. The V call is TRBV7-3, the J call TRBJ2-1; 7 bases line up with TRBD1. Germline V gene sequence: CDR1 SGHTA, CDR2 FQGTGA. After removal of 2 bases from V and 2 bases from J, the junction contained 3 bases not matched to a gene. CDR3 size: 15 residues. The CDR3 sequence is CASSLSGQAYNEQFF. The CDR3 DNA is TGTGCCAGCAGCTTATCTGGACAGGCCTACAATGAGCAGTTCTTC.

CDR3 sequence reads: CASSQEGAGGLGYTF. The CDR3 region has the DNA TGTGCCAGCAGCCAAGAAGGGGCAGGGGGCCTTGGCTACACCTTC. The chain couples TRBV3-1 to TRBJ1-2, with 8 positions matching TRBD1. The CDR3 runs to 15 residues. The germline V gene has CDR1 LGHDT and CDR2 YNNKEL (reference sequence). V lost 0 bases to trimming and J lost 7 bases; unmatched junction nucleotides: 7.

Ten or more counts support this clonotype. The chain uses TRBV20-1 and TRBJ2-4; no firm D call. Germline V CDR1 and CDR2: DFQATT, SNEGSKA (reference sequence). The V end lost 6 bases, the J end lost 0 bases, and 9 bases lay between the germline ends. The length of the CDR3 is 13 residues. The CDR3 bases are TGCAGTGCCCGGGCGATAGCCAAAAACATTCAGTACTTC. As protein: CSARAIAKNIQYF.

This clonotype showed up many times. The chain employs TRBV6-2 or TRBV6-3 and TRBJ2-2; 8 bases agree with TRBD2. This CDR3 comprises 14 residues. V shed 0 bases, J shed 7 bases, and the junction held 1 base outside the gene matches. The germline gives CDR1 MNHEY, CDR2 SVGEGT. The CDR3 protein is CASSYSREGGELFF. The CDR3 DNA reads TGTGCCAGCAGTTACTCTCGGGAGGGCGGGGAGCTGTTTTTT.

The V and J genes are TRBV27 and TRBJ1-6; 8 bases are a match to TRBD1. V was clipped by 6 bases and J by 10 bases; unmatched bases: 8. The CDR3 runs 14 residues. In germline, CDR1 is MNHEY, CDR2 SMNVEV (reference sequence). CDR3 nucleotides: TGTGCCAGCAGACCGGGACAGGCACGATCACCCCTCCACTTT. Protein product: CASRPGQARSPLHF.

This clonotype was observed a handful of times. The rearrangement uses TRBV2 and TRBJ2-1; tentatively, D is TRBD2 (7 bases). Germline V lookup: CDR1 SNHLY, CDR2 FYNNEI. The CDR3 consists of 15 residues. V was clipped by 6 bases and J by 9 bases, with 21 bases between them. The CDR3 region is CASRPGQGRGGEQFF. CDR3 bases: TGTGCCAGCAGACCGGGACAAGGGAGGGGGGGTGAGCAGTTCTTC.

This clonotype was seen a few times. The J gene is TRBJ2-5, the V gene TRBV24-1; 7 nucleotides match TRBD1. CDR1 is KGHDR, CDR2 SFDVKD, per germline. V shed 7 bases and J 3 bases; nucleotides not matched to a gene: 1. The CDR3 is made up of 12 amino acids. The DNA of the CDR3 is TGTGCCACCAGAGACAGGGAAGAGACCCAGTACTTC. Encoded protein: CATRDREETQYF.

This sequence joins TRBV18 and TRBJ1-6; D perhaps matches TRBD1 (6 bases). CDR1 and CDR2 (germline): KGHSH, LQKENI. Trimming removed 10 bases at V and 8 bases at J, with 15 bases between. This CDR3 has 13 residues. CDR3 region: CATTGFVDSPLHF. CDR3 sequence (DNA): TGTGCCACAACAGGGTTTGTCGATTCACCCCTCCACTTT.

At least ten counts were recorded for this clonotype. This chain uses TRBV20-1 with TRBJ1-2; D is unresolved. CDR3 length: 14 residues. The germline V and J ends were trimmed by 1 base and 2 bases, with 11 bases remaining between them. Germline V lookup: CDR1 DFQATT, CDR2 SNEGSKA (reference sequence). The CDR3: CSARVGQTNYGYTF. The DNA for the CDR3 is TGCAGTGCTAGAGTCGGGCAAACCAACTATGGCTACACCTTC.

This clonotype has at least ten counts. This chain uses TRBV28 with TRBJ2-1; TRBD2 agrees at 11 bases. Looked up from germline, CDR1 is MDHEN and CDR2 is SYDVKM. CDR3 length: 16 residues. V shed 4 bases and J 3 bases; nucleotides not matched to a gene: 5. The CDR3 spells CASSSRLAGNYNEQFF. The DNA for the CDR3 is TGTGCCAGCAGTTCCCGACTAGCGGGGAACTACAATGAGCAGTTCTTC. The variable domain in full, with the rest retrieved from reference TRBV28 and TRBJ2-1, is DVKVTQSSRYLVKRTGEKVFLECVQDMDHENMFWYRQDPGLGLRLIYFSYDVKMKEKGDIPEGYSVSREKKERFSLILESASTNQTSMYLCASSSRLAGNYNEQFFGPGTRLTVL.

This clonotype has at least ten counts. The V call is TRBV29-1, the J call TRBJ1-3; TRBD1 matches 9 bases. This CDR3 region has 16 residues. Germline V gives CDR1 SQVTM, CDR2 ANQGSEA. With 5 bases clipped from V and 0 bases from J, the junction kept 8 bases outside the gene matches. The CDR3 DNA sequence: TGCAGCGTTCGTTCGGGACAGGGACGCTCTGGAAACACCATATATTTT. It translates to CSVRSGQGRSGNTIYF.

J is TRBJ1-2 and V is TRBV15; D not resolved. This CDR3 is built from 15 residues. Trimming shortened V by 0 bases and J by 0 bases, and 8 bases separated the two germline ends. Germline loops: CDR1 LNHNV, CDR2 YYDKDF (reference sequence). The CDR3 nucleotides are TGTGCCACCAGCAGAGATTTTAGGGCTAACTATGGCTACACCTTC. This encodes CATSRDFRANYGYTF.

This clonotype was observed many times. The chain uses TRBV3-1 and TRBJ1-2; perhaps TRBD1 as D (5 bases). Germline V gene sequence: CDR1 LGHDT, CDR2 YNNKEL (reference sequence). This CDR3 comprises 15 residues. V dropped 4 bases and J dropped 2 bases, with 14 bases sitting between them. CDR3 sequence: CASSPAGTGNYGYTF. For the CDR3, the DNA is TGTGCCAGCAGCCCGGCGGGGACGGGAAACTATGGCTACACCTTC.

CDR3 DNA sequence: TGTGCCAGCAGTTCTGGGGTGGCGGCTCAGCCCCAGCATTTT. Its translation is CASSSGVAAQPQHF. The chain has TRBV2 and TRBJ1-5; no definite D call. This CDR3 comprises 14 residues. V dropped 5 bases and J dropped 6 bases, with 14 bases sitting between them. Germline V gene data show CDR1 as SNHLY and CDR2 as FYNNEI.

This clonotype was recorded many times. The chain uses TRBV5-6 and TRBJ1-1, with D maybe TRBD1 (5 bases). This CDR3 spans 13 amino acids. The ends were cut back, 4 bases at V and 3 bases at J, with 10 bases in the middle. The germline V gene has CDR1 SGHDT and CDR2 YYEEEE. This chain's CDR3 is CASSEVGDTEAFF. DNA for the CDR3: TGTGCCAGCAGCGAAGTGGGGGACACTGAAGCTTTCTTT.

There are a few counts of this clonotype. The chain links TRBV6-1 to TRBJ1-5; 8 bases match TRBD1. The CDR3 contains 16 residues. Germline trimming cut 0 bases from V and 6 bases from J; bases unmatched to any gene: 7. Germline-derived CDR1 and CDR2 are MNHNS and SASEGT. The CDR3 spells CASSEAPGQVGQPQHF. In DNA, the CDR3 is TGTGCCAGCAGTGAAGCGCCGGGACAGGTGGGTCAGCCCCAGCATTTT.

The chain uses TRBV29-1 and TRBJ1-1, with TRBD1 identical over 7 bases. In germline, CDR1 is SQVTM, CDR2 ANQGSEA. The CDR3 has 16 residues. With V trimmed by 2 bases and J by 0 bases, 9 bases remained unmatched. The CDR3 is CSVERGGTALNTEAFF. Written as DNA, the CDR3 is TGCAGCGTTGAAAGAGGGGGGACAGCGTTGAACACTGAAGCTTTCTTT.

With respect to this clonotype: A much larger clone is a single base away; this may be a read error. V gene TRBV5-1 combines with J gene TRBJ1-6; 7 bases are shared with TRBD1. The length of the CDR3 is 15 residues. The germline gives CDR1 SGHRS, CDR2 YFSETQ. The CDR3 nucleotides read TGCGCCAGCAGCGAATACAGGGGAGGGGGATCACCCCACCACTTT. As protein: CASSEYRGGGSPHHF.